Included here is one T cell receptor beta chain sequence, with context. This entry belongs to a study of blood T cell repertoires in COVID-19. Profiling relied on immunoSEQ multiplex PCR, and the TCRdb table lists in-frame clones only, not all of them. The repertoire consists of over 250,000 clones, with 85% to 90% occurring once and the leading ten covering 1.9%. The CDR3 has 11 residues. Trimming cost V 8 bases and J 7 bases, with 9 bases left between them. Germline V gives CDR1 LNHDA, CDR2 SQIVND (reference sequence). This rearrangement joins TRBV19 to TRBJ1-3, with D hard to call. Sequencing was done on a sample of PBMCs or T cells enriched from blood (not recorded which). This sequence originates from a woman aged 55 to 70 who had recovered from COVID-19. The CDR3: CASARENTIYF. The CDR3 DNA reads TGTGCCAGTGCACGGGAGAACACCATATATTTT.